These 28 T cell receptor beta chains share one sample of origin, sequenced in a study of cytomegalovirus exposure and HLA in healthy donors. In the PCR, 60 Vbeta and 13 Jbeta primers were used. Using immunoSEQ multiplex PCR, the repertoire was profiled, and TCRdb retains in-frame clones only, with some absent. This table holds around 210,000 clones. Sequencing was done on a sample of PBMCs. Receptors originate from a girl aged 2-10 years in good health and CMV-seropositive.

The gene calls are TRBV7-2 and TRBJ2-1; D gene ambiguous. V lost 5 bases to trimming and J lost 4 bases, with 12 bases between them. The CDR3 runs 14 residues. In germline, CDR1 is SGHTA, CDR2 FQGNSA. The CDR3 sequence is CASSRKHQYNEQFF. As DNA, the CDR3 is TGTGCCAGCAGCCGCAAACACCAGTACAATGAGCAGTTCTTC.

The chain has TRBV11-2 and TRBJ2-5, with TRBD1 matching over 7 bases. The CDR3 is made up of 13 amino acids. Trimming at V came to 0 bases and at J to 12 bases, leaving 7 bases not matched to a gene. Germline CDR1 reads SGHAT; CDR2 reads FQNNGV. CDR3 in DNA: TGTGCCAGCAGCTTAGATCTGGGGACAGTGGAGTACTTC. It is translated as CASSLDLGTVEYF.

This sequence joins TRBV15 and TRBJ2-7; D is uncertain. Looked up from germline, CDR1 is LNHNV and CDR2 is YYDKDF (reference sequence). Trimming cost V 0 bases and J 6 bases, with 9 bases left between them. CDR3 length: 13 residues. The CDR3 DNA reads TGTGCCACCAGCAGAGAGGAAGAGGCCGAGCAGTACTTC. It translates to CATSREEEAEQYF.

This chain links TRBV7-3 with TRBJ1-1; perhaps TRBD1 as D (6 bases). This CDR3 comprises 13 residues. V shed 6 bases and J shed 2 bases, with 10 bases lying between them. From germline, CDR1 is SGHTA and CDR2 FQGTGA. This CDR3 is CASSPTGNTEAFF. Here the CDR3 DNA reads TGTGCCAGCAGTCCGACAGGAAACACTGAAGCTTTCTTT. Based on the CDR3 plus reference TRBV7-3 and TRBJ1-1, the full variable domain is GAGVSQTPSNKVTEKGKYVELRCDPISGHTALYWYRQSLGQGPEFLIYFQGTGAADDSGLPNDRFFAVRPEGSVSTLKIQRTERGDSAVYLCASSPTGNTEAFFGQGTRLTVV.

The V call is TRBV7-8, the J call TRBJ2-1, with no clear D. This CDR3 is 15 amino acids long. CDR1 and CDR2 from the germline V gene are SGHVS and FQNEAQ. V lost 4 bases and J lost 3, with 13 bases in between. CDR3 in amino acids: CASSSTSTFYNEQFF. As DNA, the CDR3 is TGTGCCAGCAGCTCAACCTCGACTTTCTACAATGAGCAGTTCTTC.

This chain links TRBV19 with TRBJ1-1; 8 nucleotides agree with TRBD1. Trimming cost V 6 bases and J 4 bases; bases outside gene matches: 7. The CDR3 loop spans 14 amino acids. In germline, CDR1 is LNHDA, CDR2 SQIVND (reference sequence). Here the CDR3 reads CASRGTGRFTEAFF. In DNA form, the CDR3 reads TGTGCCAGTAGGGGGACAGGACGCTTCACTGAAGCTTTCTTT.

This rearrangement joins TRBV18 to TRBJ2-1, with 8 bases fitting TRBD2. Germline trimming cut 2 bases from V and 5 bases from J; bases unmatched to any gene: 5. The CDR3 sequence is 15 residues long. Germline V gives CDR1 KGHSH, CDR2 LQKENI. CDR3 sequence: CASSPSASGHNEQFF. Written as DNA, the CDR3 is TGTGCCAGCTCACCATCTGCTAGCGGGCACAATGAGCAGTTCTTC. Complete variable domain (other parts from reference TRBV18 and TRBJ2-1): NAGVMQNPRHLVRRRGQEARLRCSPMKGHSHVYWYRQLPEEGLKFMVYLQKENIIDESGMPKERFSAEFPKEGPSILRIQQVVRGDSAAYFCASSPSASGHNEQFFGPGTRLTVL.

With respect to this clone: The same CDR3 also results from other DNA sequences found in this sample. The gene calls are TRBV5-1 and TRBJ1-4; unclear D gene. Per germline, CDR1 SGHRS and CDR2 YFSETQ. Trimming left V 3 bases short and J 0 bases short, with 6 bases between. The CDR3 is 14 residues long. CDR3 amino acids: CASSSRSTNEKLFF. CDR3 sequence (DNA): TGCGCCAGCAGCTCCAGGTCAACTAATGAAAAACTGTTTTTT. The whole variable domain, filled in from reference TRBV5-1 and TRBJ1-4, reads KAGVTQTPRYLIKTRGQQVTLSCSPISGHRSVSWYQQTPGQGLQFLFEYFSETQRNKGNFPGRFSGRQFSNSRSEMNVSTLELGDSALYLCASSSRSTNEKLFFGSGTQLSVL.

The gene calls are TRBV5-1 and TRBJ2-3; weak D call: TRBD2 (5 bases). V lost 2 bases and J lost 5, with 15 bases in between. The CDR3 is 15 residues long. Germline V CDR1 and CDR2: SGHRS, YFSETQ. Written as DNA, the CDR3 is TGCGCCAGCAGCTTAGGGAGTGCGGTTGTAGATACGCAGTATTTT. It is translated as CASSLGSAVVDTQYF.

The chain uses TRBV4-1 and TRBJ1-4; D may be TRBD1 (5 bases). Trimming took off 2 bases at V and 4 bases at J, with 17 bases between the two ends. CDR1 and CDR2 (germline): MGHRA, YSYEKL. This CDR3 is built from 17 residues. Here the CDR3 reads CASSQRGWMDLNEKLFF. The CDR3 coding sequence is TGCGCCAGCAGCCAACGGGGGTGGATGGACCTTAATGAAAAACTGTTTTTT.

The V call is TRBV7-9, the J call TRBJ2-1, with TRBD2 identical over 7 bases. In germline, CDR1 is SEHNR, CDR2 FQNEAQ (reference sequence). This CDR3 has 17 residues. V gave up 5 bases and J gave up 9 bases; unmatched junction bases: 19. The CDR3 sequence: CASSPSLSLAIFGEQFF. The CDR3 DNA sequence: TGTGCCAGCAGCCCATCACTCTCACTAGCGATTTTTGGTGAGCAGTTCTTC.

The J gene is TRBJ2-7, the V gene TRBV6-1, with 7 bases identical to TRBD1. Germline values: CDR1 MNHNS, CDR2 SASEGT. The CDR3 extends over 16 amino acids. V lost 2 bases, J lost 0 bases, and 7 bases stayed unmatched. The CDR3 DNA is TGTGCCAGCAGTGAACGAGACAGGGACATCTCCTACGAGCAGTACTTC. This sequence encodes CASSERDRDISYEQYF.

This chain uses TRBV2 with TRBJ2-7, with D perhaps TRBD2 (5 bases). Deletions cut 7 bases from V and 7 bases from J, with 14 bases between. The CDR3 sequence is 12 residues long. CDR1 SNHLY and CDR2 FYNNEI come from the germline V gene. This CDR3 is CASMLRTGEQYF. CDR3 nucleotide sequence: TGTGCCAGCATGCTCCGAACGGGAGAGCAGTACTTC.

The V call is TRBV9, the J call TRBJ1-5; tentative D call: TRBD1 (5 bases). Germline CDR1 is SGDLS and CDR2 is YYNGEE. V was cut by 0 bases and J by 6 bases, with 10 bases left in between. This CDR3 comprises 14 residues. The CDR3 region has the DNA TGTGCCAGCAGCGTAGACCACAGGTTTCAGCCCCAGCATTTT. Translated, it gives CASSVDHRFQPQHF.

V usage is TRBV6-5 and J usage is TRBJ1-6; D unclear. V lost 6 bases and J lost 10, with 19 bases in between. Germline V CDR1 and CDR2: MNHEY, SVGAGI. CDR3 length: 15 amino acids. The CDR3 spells CASSLLHSLESPLHF. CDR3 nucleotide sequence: TGTGCCAGCAGCCTGTTACACAGCTTGGAATCACCCCTCCACTTT.

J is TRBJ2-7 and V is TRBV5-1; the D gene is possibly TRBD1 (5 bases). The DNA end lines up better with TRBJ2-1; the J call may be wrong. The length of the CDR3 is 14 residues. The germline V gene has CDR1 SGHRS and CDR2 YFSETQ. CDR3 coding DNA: TGCGCCAGCAGTTCAGACAGTCTTAACAATGAGCAGTTCTTC. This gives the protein CASSSDSLNNEQFF.

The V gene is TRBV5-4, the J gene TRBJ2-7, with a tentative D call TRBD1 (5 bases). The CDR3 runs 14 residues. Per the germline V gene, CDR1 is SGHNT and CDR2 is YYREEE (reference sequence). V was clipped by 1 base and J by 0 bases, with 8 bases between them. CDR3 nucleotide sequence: TGTGCCAGCAGCTTGTACAGGAGCTCCTACGAGCAGTACTTC. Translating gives CASSLYRSSYEQYF.

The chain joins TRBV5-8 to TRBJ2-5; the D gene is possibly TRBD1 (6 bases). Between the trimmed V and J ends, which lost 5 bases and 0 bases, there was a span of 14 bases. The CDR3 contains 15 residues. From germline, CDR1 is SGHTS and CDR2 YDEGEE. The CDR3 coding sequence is TGTGCCAGCAGACCGGGACACTTGTACCAAGAGACCCAGTACTTC. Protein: CASRPGHLYQETQYF.

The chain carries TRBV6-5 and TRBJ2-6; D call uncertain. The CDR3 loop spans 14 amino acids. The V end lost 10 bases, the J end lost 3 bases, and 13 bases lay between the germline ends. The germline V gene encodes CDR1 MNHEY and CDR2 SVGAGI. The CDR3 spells CATLKPGGANVLTF. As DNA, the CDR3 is TGTGCCACCCTAAAACCTGGTGGGGCCAACGTCCTGACTTTC.

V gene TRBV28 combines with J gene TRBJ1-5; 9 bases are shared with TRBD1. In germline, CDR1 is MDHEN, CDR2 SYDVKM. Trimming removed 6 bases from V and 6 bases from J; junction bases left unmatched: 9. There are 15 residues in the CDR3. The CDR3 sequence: CASRPNRGPGQPQHF. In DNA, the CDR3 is TGTGCCAGCAGACCCAACAGGGGGCCGGGTCAGCCCCAGCATTTT.

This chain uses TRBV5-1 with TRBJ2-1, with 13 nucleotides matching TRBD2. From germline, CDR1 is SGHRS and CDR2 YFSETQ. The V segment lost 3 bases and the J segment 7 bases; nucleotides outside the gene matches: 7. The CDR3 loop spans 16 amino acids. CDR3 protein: CASSSGLAGLTNEQFF. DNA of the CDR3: TGCGCCAGCAGCTCGGGACTAGCGGGACTAACAAATGAGCAGTTCTTC.

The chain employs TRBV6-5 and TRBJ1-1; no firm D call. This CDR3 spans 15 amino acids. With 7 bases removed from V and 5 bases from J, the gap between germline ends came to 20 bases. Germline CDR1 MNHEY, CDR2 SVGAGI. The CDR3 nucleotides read TGTGCCAGCACCTACACTCTTACGGGTGGAACTGAAGCTTTCTTT. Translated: CASTYTLTGGTEAFF.

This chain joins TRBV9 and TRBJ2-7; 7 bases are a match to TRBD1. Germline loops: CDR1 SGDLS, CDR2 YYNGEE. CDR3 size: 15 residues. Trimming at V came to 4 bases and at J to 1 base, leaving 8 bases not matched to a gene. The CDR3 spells CASSPLDRPSYEQYF. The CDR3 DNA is TGTGCCAGCAGCCCCTTGGACAGGCCGTCCTACGAGCAGTACTTC.

The DNA for the CDR3 is TGTGCCACCGAACGGGGGTTCGGAACTGAAGCTTTCTTT. Translated: CATERGFGTEAFF. The chain recombines TRBV6-5 with TRBJ1-1; D possibly corresponds to TRBD1 (5 bases). Germline values: CDR1 MNHEY, CDR2 SVGAGI. This CDR3 comprises 13 residues. Trimming removed 10 bases at V and 5 bases at J, with 17 bases between.

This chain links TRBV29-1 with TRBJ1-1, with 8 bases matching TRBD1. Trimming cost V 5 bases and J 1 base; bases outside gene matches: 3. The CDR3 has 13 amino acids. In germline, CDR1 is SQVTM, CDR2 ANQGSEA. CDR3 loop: CSVWGTGNTEAFF. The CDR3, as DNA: TGCAGCGTTTGGGGGACAGGGAACACTGAAGCTTTCTTT. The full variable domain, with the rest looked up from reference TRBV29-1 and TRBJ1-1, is SAVISQKPSRDICQRGTSLTIQCQVDSQVTMMFWYRQQPGQSLTLIATANQGSEATYESGFVIDKFPISRPNLTFSTLTVSNMSPEDSSIYLCSVWGTGNTEAFFGQGTRLTVV.

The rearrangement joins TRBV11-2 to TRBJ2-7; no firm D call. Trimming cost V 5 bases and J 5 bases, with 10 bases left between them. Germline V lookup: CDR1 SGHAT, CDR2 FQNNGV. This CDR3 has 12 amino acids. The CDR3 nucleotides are TGTGCCAGCAGCGGTAGTGTCCACGAGCAGTACTTC. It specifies CASSGSVHEQYF.

In DNA, the CDR3 is TGCGCCAGCAGAATGGAGGGGCGACGGGACAGGGGGAGATACGAGCAGTACTTC. It specifies CASRMEGRRDRGRYEQYF. The gene calls are TRBV5-1 and TRBJ2-7; 11 bases are a match to TRBD1. There are 18 residues in the CDR3. Losses at the gene ends were 5 bases for V and 4 bases for J; bases not matched to a gene: 17. The germline gives CDR1 SGHRS, CDR2 YFSETQ.

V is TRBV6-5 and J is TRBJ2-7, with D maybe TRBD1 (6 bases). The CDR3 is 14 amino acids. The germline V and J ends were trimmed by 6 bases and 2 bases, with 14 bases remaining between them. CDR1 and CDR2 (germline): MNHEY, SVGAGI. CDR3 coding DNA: TGTGCCAGCAGGAAAGACAGGAACACCTACGAGCAGTACTTC. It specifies CASRKDRNTYEQYF.